This T cell receptor (beta chain) originates from a study of blood T cells in healthy people across ages. Germline CDR1 DFQATT, CDR2 SNEGSKA (reference sequence). The V segment lost 3 bases and the J segment 15 bases; nucleotides outside the gene matches: 12. There are 14 residues in the CDR3. Study outcomes and limitations: Considered underestimates were the diversity estimates obtained from one million T cells.

Together with a sample-barcoded 5' primer, a J-beta primer mix was included in a second PCR lasting roughly 6 to 12 cycles. TCRdb independently ran MiXCR on the 5' RACE reads; one entry per CDR3 protein. The sample records a few hundred thousand distinct CDR3 sequences, around 27% being singletons. This clonotype was picked up a small number of times. Its antigen remains unidentified. This sample was shared with a second study, whose subject was T cells of mothers and their children. That investigation notes: The donor cohort consisted of three healthy Caucasian mothers and their six children. In each mother, TCR beta CDR3 reads exceeded 10 million; in each child, they numbered approximately 3 million.

The sequence came from a boy between 2 and 15 years old in good health. Input material: blood. The chain uses TRBV20-1 and TRBJ2-1, with 12 bases fitting TRBD1. In nucleotides, the CDR3 is TGCAGTGCTAGTTCTCCGGGACAGGGGGCGCCCTCGTTCTTC. It yields the protein CSASSPGQGAPSFF.